This TCR beta chain was captured in a study of blood T cell repertoires in COVID-19. Overall study context: The study drew acute and convalescent COVID-19 samples from the United States, Italy and Spain.

The CDR3 totals 14 residues. CDR1 is ENHRY, CDR2 SYGVKD, per germline. Deletions cut 10 bases from V and 7 bases from J, with 19 bases between. Using immunoSEQ multiplex PCR, the repertoire was profiled, and TCRdb retains in-frame clones only, with some absent. The sample has roughly 120,000 clones; about 91% are singletons. This TCR derives from a woman aged 50 to 60 with active or convalescent COVID-19. V usage is TRBV10-3 and J usage is TRBJ1-4; D is perhaps TRBD1 (6 bases). Sample: peripheral blood. Written as DNA, the CDR3 is TGTGCCACCCGAGCAGGGGACCTTAGTGAAAAACTGTTTTTT. As protein: CATRAGDLSEKLFF.